These 6 T cell receptor beta chains were all obtained from the same sample, sequenced in a study of blood T cell repertoires in COVID-19. The data were produced by immunoSEQ multiplex PCR, yet TCRdb's version contains in-frame clones alone and is incomplete. The data hold 100,000 to 150,000 clones, with 75% to 90% observed a single time. Sequencing was done on a sample of peripheral blood. All receptors come from a woman of 80 years or more with COVID-19, enrolled during active disease.

The chain combines TRBV6-5 with TRBJ2-7, with 8 bases lining up with TRBD1. V shed 4 bases, J shed 1 base, and the junction held 6 bases outside the gene matches. The CDR3 runs to 15 residues. The germline CDR1 and CDR2 sequences are MNHEY and SVGAGI. CDR3 bases: TGTGCCAGCAGTTTCGGACAGGGAGGTTCCTACGAGCAGTACTTC. Translated: CASSFGQGGSYEQYF.

This clone was picked up one time. The V and J genes are TRBV4-1 and TRBJ1-5; D not resolved. V lost 1 base and J lost 7, with 11 bases in between. The CDR3 has 14 amino acids. The germline gives CDR1 MGHRA, CDR2 YSYEKL. The CDR3 region is CASSQVSDSQPQHF. As DNA, the CDR3 is TGCGCCAGCAGCCAAGTATCAGATAGCCAGCCCCAGCATTTT.

This clone was seen once. This chain connects TRBV9 to TRBJ2-7, with 7 nucleotides matching TRBD1. V shed 4 bases and J 4 bases; nucleotides not matched to a gene: 8. Germline CDR1 and CDR2: SGDLS and YYNGEE. CDR3 length: 14 residues. CDR3 loop: CASSLSNRGYEQYF. DNA for the CDR3: TGTGCCAGCAGCCTCTCTAACAGGGGTTACGAGCAGTACTTC.

The chain combines TRBV14 with TRBJ2-1; no definite D call. The CDR3 totals 15 residues. Germline CDR1 and CDR2: SGHDN and FVKESK. The V and J ends lost 0 bases and 9 bases respectively, with 15 bases between them. CDR3 amino acids: CASSQDLPPYGEQFF. The CDR3 bases are TGTGCCAGCAGCCAAGATCTCCCGCCCTATGGTGAGCAGTTCTTC.

This clone was seen a handful of times. The chain combines TRBV7-9 with TRBJ2-7; unclear D gene. V lost 3 bases and J lost 3, with 15 bases in between. CDR1 and CDR2 from the germline V gene are SEHNR and FQNEAQ (reference sequence). The CDR3 is 15 amino acids. DNA for the CDR3: TGTGCCAGCAGCTTGACGGGTGGGTTGTACTACGAGCAGTACTTC. It yields the protein CASSLTGGLYYEQYF.

A word on this clone: At one end the junction does not follow the germline gene, possibly because of a read error. The DNA for the CDR3 is TGTGCCAGTAGTGTGAGGCTCTACGATGAGCAGTTCTTC. Its translation: CASSVRLYDEQFF. The genes are TRBV19 and TRBJ2-1; D is unresolved. Germline values: CDR1 LNHDA, CDR2 SQIVND (reference sequence). The CDR3 has 13 residues. The entire variable domain, with the rest obtained from reference TRBV19 and TRBJ2-1, is as follows: DGGITQSPKYLFRKEGQNVTLSCEQNLNHDAMYWYRQDPGQGLRLIYYSQIVNDFQKGDIAEGYSVSREKKESFPLTVTSAQKNPTAFYLCASSVRLYDEQFFGPGTRLTVL.